The 26 T cell receptor beta chains in this list originate from one sample, sequenced in a study of blood T cell repertoires in COVID-19. This table comes from immunoSEQ multiplex PCR, and its TCRdb copy is limited to in-frame clones, with some not included. The data contain 110,000 to 150,000 clones, roughly 79% of them singletons. Sequencing used peripheral blood. The receptors come from a human donor in a cohort sampled during active COVID-19.

The chain employs TRBV5-6 and TRBJ1-1; possible D gene TRBD1, 5 bases. V was cut by 3 bases and J by 6 bases, with 9 bases left in between. The CDR3 is 12 amino acids. CDR1 is SGHDT and CDR2 is YYEEEE in the germline V gene. The CDR3 sequence is CASSYRGAEAFF. The CDR3 coding sequence is TGTGCCAGCAGCTACCGGGGGGCTGAAGCTTTCTTT.

The V call is TRBV5-1, the J call TRBJ1-2; TRBD1 aligns across 7 bases. J gave up 6 bases and V 2 bases, and 7 bases lay outside the gene matches. Germline V CDR1 and CDR2: SGHRS, YFSETQ. CDR3 length: 14 residues. The CDR3 DNA is TGCGCCAGCAGCTTACAGGGGTTAAAGGATGGCTACACCTTC. This encodes CASSLQGLKDGYTF.

This chain links TRBV28 with TRBJ2-7, with TRBD1 identical over 10 bases. V gave up 2 bases and J gave up 7 bases; unmatched junction bases: 23. The germline V gene encodes CDR1 MDHEN and CDR2 SYDVKM. The CDR3 spans 20 residues. The CDR3 sequence is CASSLPPWAFGDRGSPEQYF. The CDR3 coding sequence is TGTGCCAGCAGTTTACCACCCTGGGCTTTTGGGGACAGGGGATCACCAGAGCAGTACTTC.

This chain connects TRBV29-1 to TRBJ2-3, with D perhaps matching TRBD1 (9 bases). Looked up from germline, CDR1 is SQVTM and CDR2 is ANQGSEA. Trimming cost V 4 bases and J 5 bases, with 25 bases left between them. This CDR3 contains 17 residues. The CDR3 nucleotides are TGCAGCGTTGGACAGGGGGTCTTCGGCGGGAGGATAGATACGCAGTATTTT. This codes for CSVGQGVFGGRIDTQYF.

CDR3 nucleotide sequence: TGTGCCAGTAGTGCCGGACAGACTGAAGCTTTCTTT. Translation: CASSAGQTEAFF. V gene TRBV19 combines with J gene TRBJ1-1; TRBD1 might be the D (6 bases). Germline lookup yields CDR1 LNHDA and CDR2 SQIVND (reference sequence). The CDR3 extends over 12 amino acids. The V and J ends lost 5 bases and 5 bases respectively, with 9 bases between them.

In its sample, this clone was seen a few times. The rearrangement links TRBV12-3 or TRBV12-4 to TRBJ2-1; D call uncertain. Trimming removed 6 bases at V and 4 bases at J, with 7 bases between. CDR3 length: 12 amino acids. This CDR3 reads CASSPGYNEQFF. CDR3 nucleotides: TGTGCCAGCAGCCCCGGGTACAATGAGCAGTTCTTC.

The rearrangement joins TRBV3-1 (or the pseudogene TRBV3-2) to TRBJ1-4, with 7 positions matching TRBD1. The V and J ends lost 3 bases and 5 bases, in that order; junction bases with no gene match: 3. Germline values: CDR1 LGHDT, CDR2 YNNKEL (reference sequence). This CDR3 contains 14 residues. CDR3 coding DNA: TGTGCCAGCAGCCACGGGACAGAAAATGAAAAACTGTTTTTT. It yields the protein CASSHGTENEKLFF.

This clone came up a few times. This sequence joins TRBV6-2 or TRBV6-3 and TRBJ2-2, with 9 positions matching TRBD1. The V gene's germline CDR1 is MNHEY and CDR2 SVGEGT. The CDR3 has 18 residues. The V gene end was trimmed by 7 bases and the J gene end by 4 bases; junction bases not matched to a gene: 16. CDR3 amino acids: CASTPGLGQGSSTGELFF. The CDR3 region has the DNA TGTGCCAGCACCCCGGGATTGGGACAGGGAAGTTCCACCGGGGAGCTGTTTTTT.

The chain links TRBV7-2 to TRBJ2-7; D gene uncertain. V lost 5 bases, J lost 6 bases, and 11 bases lay in between. Germline CDR1 is SGHTA and CDR2 is FQGNSA. The CDR3 loop spans 12 amino acids. The CDR3, as DNA: TGTGCCAGCAGCGGAGCCGGCGTCGAGCAGTACTTC. Translating gives CASSGAGVEQYF.

The rearrangement joins TRBV25-1 to TRBJ1-1, with 7 nucleotides matching TRBD1. V dropped 3 bases and J dropped 1; count of bases not matched to a gene: 5. The CDR3 is 15 residues long. Germline values: CDR1 MGHDK, CDR2 SYGVNS. CDR3 in DNA: TGTGCCAGCAGTGATCGGGACAGCCCGAACACTGAAGCTTTCTTT. Translated: CASSDRDSPNTEAFF.

The rearrangement joins TRBV6-5 to TRBJ2-7; tentatively, D is TRBD1 (6 bases). Between the trimmed V and J ends, which lost 4 bases and 9 bases, there was a span of 10 bases. Germline V gene sequence: CDR1 MNHEY, CDR2 SVGAGI. CDR3 length: 11 residues. CDR3 sequence reads: CASSFQGRQYF. CDR3 coding DNA: TGTGCCAGCAGTTTCCAGGGGAGGCAGTACTTC.

The count of this clone is one. The chain uses TRBV5-6 and TRBJ1-6; the match to TRBD1 covers 9 bases. Germline V gene data show CDR1 as SGHDT and CDR2 as YYEEEE. Trimming took 0 bases from V and 6 from J; bases not matched to a gene: 1. The CDR3 runs 15 residues. The DNA for the CDR3 is TGTGCCAGCAGCTTGGGGACAGGGGTTAATTCACCCCTCCACTTT. It codes for CASSLGTGVNSPLHF.

The gene calls are TRBV27 and TRBJ2-5, with D tentatively TRBD2 (5 bases). V lost 6 bases and J 4 bases, leaving 12 bases between the germline ends. Looked up from germline, CDR1 is MNHEY and CDR2 is SMNVEV (reference sequence). This CDR3 has 13 residues. DNA for the CDR3: TGTGCCAGCAGACTCCTGAGCGGAGAGACCCAGTACTTC. Amino acid sequence: CASRLLSGETQYF.

The V and J genes are TRBV18 and TRBJ1-1; D possibly corresponds to TRBD1 (5 bases). Germline V gene data show CDR1 as KGHSH and CDR2 as LQKENI. This CDR3 spans 14 amino acids. Between the trimmed V and J ends, which lost 2 bases and 5 bases, there was a span of 12 bases. In DNA, the CDR3 is TGTGCCAGCTCACCAGCAGGGAAGGGGACTGAAGCTTTCTTT. Residues: CASSPAGKGTEAFF.

The V call is TRBV29-1, the J call TRBJ1-6; D call uncertain. Per germline, CDR1 SQVTM and CDR2 ANQGSEA. Trimming took 5 bases from V and 7 from J, leaving 18 bases between them. There are 15 residues in the CDR3. The DNA for the CDR3 is TGCAGCGTTCTTCGTCCGGTGACACGGAATTCACCCCTCCACTTT. Translated: CSVLRPVTRNSPLHF.

V usage is TRBV5-4 and J usage is TRBJ1-3, with TRBD1 matching over 8 bases. Looked up from germline, CDR1 is SGHNT and CDR2 is YYREEE (reference sequence). The J segment lost 3 bases and the V segment lost 0 bases, leaving 5 bases of the junction unmatched. The CDR3 has 16 amino acids. The CDR3 sequence is CASSLDPGGGGNTIYF. The CDR3 DNA is TGTGCCAGCAGCTTGGACCCAGGGGGCGGTGGAAACACCATATATTTT. The full variable domain, with the rest looked up from reference TRBV5-4 and TRBJ1-3, is ETGVTQSPTHLIKTRGQQVTLRCSSQSGHNTVSWYQQALGQGPQFIFQYYREEENGRGNFPPRFSGLQFPNYSSELNVNALELDDSALYLCASSLDPGGGGNTIYFGEGSWLTVV.

This clone was counted once. At one of its ends the junction is not consistent with the germline gene, which may arise from a read error. The chain carries TRBV24-1 and TRBJ2-6, with a possible D match to TRBD1 (5 bases). CDR1 is KGHDR, CDR2 SFDVKD, per germline. This CDR3 has 15 residues. Written as DNA, the CDR3 is TGTGCCACCAGTCTAAGGGGATCTGGGGTCAACGTCCTGACTTTC. Translation gives CATSLRGSGVNVLTF.

This chain joins TRBV7-2 and TRBJ2-7; tentative D call: TRBD1 (6 bases). V was cut by 0 bases and J by 0 bases, with 12 bases left in between. This CDR3 contains 16 residues. From germline, CDR1 is SGHTA and CDR2 FQGNSA. The CDR3 sequence: CASSLAGADGSYEQYF. DNA of the CDR3: TGTGCCAGCAGCTTAGCGGGGGCAGACGGCTCCTACGAGCAGTACTTC.

The chain is built from TRBV15 and TRBJ2-7; D possibly corresponds to TRBD2 (5 bases). Germline CDR1 is LNHNV and CDR2 is YYDKDF (reference sequence). The CDR3 sequence is 13 residues long. V was shortened by 4 bases and J by 4 bases, with 11 bases between the two germline ends. The CDR3 is CATSIGLEYEQYF. In DNA form, the CDR3 reads TGTGCCACCAGCATAGGACTGGAATACGAGCAGTACTTC. Complete variable domain (other parts from reference TRBV15 and TRBJ2-7): DAMVIQNPRYQVTQFGKPVTLSCSQTLNHNVMYWYQQKSSQAPKLLFHYYDKDFNNEADTPDNFQSRRPNTSFCFLDIRSPGLGDTAMYLCATSIGLEYEQYFGPGTRLTVT.

The V and J genes are TRBV28 and TRBJ2-7; no clear D. Trimming removed 3 bases from V and 5 bases from J, with 8 bases in between. Germline lookup yields CDR1 MDHEN and CDR2 SYDVKM. The CDR3 is made up of 12 amino acids. CDR3: CASSFSGNEQYF. In DNA, the CDR3 is TGTGCCAGCAGTTTTTCAGGCAACGAGCAGTACTTC. Full variable domain (rest looked up from reference TRBV28 and TRBJ2-7): DVKVTQSSRYLVKRTGEKVFLECVQDMDHENMFWYRQDPGLGLRLIYFSYDVKMKEKGDIPEGYSVSREKKERFSLILESASTNQTSMYLCASSFSGNEQYFGPGTRLTVT.

V is TRBV5-5 and J is TRBJ1-4; tentatively, D is TRBD1 (5 bases). V lost 4 bases and J lost 8, with 21 bases in between. The CDR3 covers 16 residues. Germline V gives CDR1 SGHKS, CDR2 YYEKEE (reference sequence). The CDR3 here is CASSRRFDTRGEKLFF. In DNA, the CDR3 is TGTGCCAGCAGCCGGAGATTCGACACCCGGGGGGAAAAACTGTTTTTT.

V and J are TRBV14 and TRBJ2-5, with TRBD2 matching 11 bases. The J segment lost 0 bases and the V segment lost 1 base, leaving 4 bases of the junction unmatched. The length of the CDR3 is 17 residues. Germline V gene data show CDR1 as SGHDN and CDR2 as FVKESK. CDR3 sequence: CASSQGLAGGNQETQYF. The DNA of the CDR3 is TGTGCCAGCAGCCAAGGGCTAGCGGGAGGCAACCAAGAGACCCAGTACTTC.

The chain joins TRBV6-2 or TRBV6-3 to TRBJ2-7; 7 bases are a match to TRBD1. V lost 6 bases, J lost 0 bases, and 11 bases stayed unmatched. Germline CDR1 and CDR2: MNHEY and SVGEGT. CDR3 size: 16 residues. In DNA form, the CDR3 reads TGTGCCAGCAGCCCTAGACAGGGCCGCAACTCCTACGAGCAGTACTTC. Protein: CASSPRQGRNSYEQYF.

The V call is TRBV7-8, the J call TRBJ2-7; maybe TRBD2 (7 bases). Germline V gives CDR1 SGHVS, CDR2 FQNEAQ. Trimming shortened V by 5 bases and J by 5 bases, and 22 bases separated the two germline ends. The CDR3 consists of 16 residues. The CDR3 nucleotides are TGTGCCAGCAGCCCCGTCGGGGGGCCTAGGAACGACGAGCAGTACTTC. Amino acids: CASSPVGGPRNDEQYF. Based on the CDR3 plus reference TRBV7-8 and TRBJ2-7, the full variable domain is GAGVSQSPRYKVAKRGQDVALRCDPISGHVSLFWYQQALGQGPEFLTYFQNEAQLDKSGLPSDRFFAERPEGSVSTLKIQRTQQEDSAVYLCASSPVGGPRNDEQYFGPGTRLTVT.

This sequence joins TRBV5-6 and TRBJ2-2, with 9 bases fitting TRBD1. Germline V gene sequence: CDR1 SGHDT, CDR2 YYEEEE. CDR3 length equals 15 residues. With V trimmed by 3 bases and J by 4 bases, 4 bases remained unmatched. CDR3 loop: CASSYRGPGTGELFF. As DNA, the CDR3 is TGTGCCAGCAGCTACAGGGGGCCGGGCACCGGGGAGCTGTTTTTT.

The CDR3: CASSSLQGAVYGYTF. CDR3 sequence (DNA): TGTGCCAGCAGTTCCTTACAGGGGGCGGTCTATGGCTACACCTTC. The chain carries TRBV27 and TRBJ1-2; 9 nucleotides align to TRBD1. The CDR3 sequence is 15 residues long. J lost 4 bases, V lost 4 bases, and 7 bases had no gene match. Germline values: CDR1 MNHEY, CDR2 SMNVEV (reference sequence).